This TCR beta chain was sequenced during a study of blood T cell repertoires in COVID-19. Profiling relied on immunoSEQ multiplex PCR, and the TCRdb table lists in-frame clones only, not all of them. The sample includes 170,000 or so clones, roughly 83% of them seen just once. This receptor was taken from a human donor in a cohort sampled during active COVID-19. The sample consisted of peripheral blood.

DNA for the CDR3: TGTGCCAGCAGCCCGGACCGGGACAACCCGAATCAGCCCCAGCATTTT. Translated, it gives CASSPDRDNPNQPQHF. V usage is TRBV7-8 and J usage is TRBJ1-5, with D possibly being TRBD1 (6 bases). Germline CDR1 and CDR2: SGHVS and FQNEAQ. V was clipped by 5 bases and J by 4 bases, with 18 bases between them. The CDR3 contains 16 residues.